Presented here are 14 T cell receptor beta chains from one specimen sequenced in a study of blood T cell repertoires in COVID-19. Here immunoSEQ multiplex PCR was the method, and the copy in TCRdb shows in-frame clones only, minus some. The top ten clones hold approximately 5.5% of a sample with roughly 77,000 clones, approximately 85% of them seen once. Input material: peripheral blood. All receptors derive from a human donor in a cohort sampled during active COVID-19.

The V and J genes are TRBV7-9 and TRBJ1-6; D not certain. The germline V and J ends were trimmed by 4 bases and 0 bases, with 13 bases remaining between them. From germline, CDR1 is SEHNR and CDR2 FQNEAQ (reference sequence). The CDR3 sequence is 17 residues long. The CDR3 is CASSSSSTVSYNSPLHF. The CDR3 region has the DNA TGTGCCAGCAGCTCTAGCAGCACAGTCTCCTATAATTCACCCCTCCACTTT. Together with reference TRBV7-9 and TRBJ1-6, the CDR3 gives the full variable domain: DTGVSQNPRHKITKRGQNVTFRCDPISEHNRLYWYRQTLGQGPEFLTYFQNEAQLEKSRLLSDRFSAERPKGSFSTLEIQRTEQGDSAMYLCASSSSSTVSYNSPLHFGNGTRLTVT.

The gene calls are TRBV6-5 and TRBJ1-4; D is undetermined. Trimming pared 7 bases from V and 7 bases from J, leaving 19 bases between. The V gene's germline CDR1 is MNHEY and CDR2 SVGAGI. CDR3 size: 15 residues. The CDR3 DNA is TGTGCCAGCATCTTGAGCGGGGAGGCGGGTGAAAAACTGTTTTTT. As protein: CASILSGEAGEKLFF.

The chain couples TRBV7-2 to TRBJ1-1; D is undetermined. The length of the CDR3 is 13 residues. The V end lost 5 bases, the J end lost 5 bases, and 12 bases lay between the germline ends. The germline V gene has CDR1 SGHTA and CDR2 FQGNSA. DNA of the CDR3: TGTGCCAGCAGCCAATCGACGGAGACTGAAGCTTTCTTT. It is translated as CASSQSTETEAFF.

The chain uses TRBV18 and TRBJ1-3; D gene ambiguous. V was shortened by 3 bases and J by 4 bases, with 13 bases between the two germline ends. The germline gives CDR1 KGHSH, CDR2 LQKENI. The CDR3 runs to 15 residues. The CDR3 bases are TGTGCCAGCTCACCCAGTCGGGAAGACGGAAACACCATATATTTT. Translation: CASSPSREDGNTIYF.

Written as DNA, the CDR3 is TGTGCCAGCAGCCCGCACCCTGGGGGGGAGACCCAGTACTTC. Its translation is CASSPHPGGETQYF. This chain joins TRBV7-9 and TRBJ2-5, with D possibly TRBD2 on 6 matching bases. The germline V and J ends were trimmed by 5 bases and 5 bases, with 15 bases remaining between them. This CDR3 is 14 amino acids long. Germline V gives CDR1 SEHNR, CDR2 FQNEAQ (reference sequence).

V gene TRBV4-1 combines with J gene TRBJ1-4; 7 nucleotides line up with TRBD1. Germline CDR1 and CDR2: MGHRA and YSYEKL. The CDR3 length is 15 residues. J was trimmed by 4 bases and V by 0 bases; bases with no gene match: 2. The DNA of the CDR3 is TGCGCCAGCAGCCAAGAGGGACAGATTAATGAAAAACTGTTTTTT. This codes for CASSQEGQINEKLFF.

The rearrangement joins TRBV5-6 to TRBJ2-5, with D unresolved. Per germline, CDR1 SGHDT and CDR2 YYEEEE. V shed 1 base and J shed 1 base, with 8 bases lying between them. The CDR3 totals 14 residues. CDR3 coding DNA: TGTGCCAGCAGCTTGCCAGGCGCCCAAGAGACCCAGTACTTC. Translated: CASSLPGAQETQYF.

CDR3 region: CASSFTQGADTQYF. The CDR3 nucleotides read TGTGCCAGCAGTTTTACACAGGGGGCAGATACGCAGTATTTT. V and J are TRBV28 and TRBJ2-3; 8 bases are shared with TRBD1. The CDR3 is 14 amino acids. The trim removed 3 bases at V and 4 bases at J, leaving 3 bases unmatched. The V gene's germline CDR1 is MDHEN and CDR2 SYDVKM.

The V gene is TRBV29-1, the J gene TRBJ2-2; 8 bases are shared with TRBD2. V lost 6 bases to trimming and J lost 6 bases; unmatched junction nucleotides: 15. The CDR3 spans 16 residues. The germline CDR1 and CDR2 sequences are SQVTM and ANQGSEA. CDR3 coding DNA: TGCAGCGTCTCCAAAGGGAGCGGGGGCATCCCCGGGGAGCTGTTTTTT. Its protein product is CSVSKGSGGIPGELFF.

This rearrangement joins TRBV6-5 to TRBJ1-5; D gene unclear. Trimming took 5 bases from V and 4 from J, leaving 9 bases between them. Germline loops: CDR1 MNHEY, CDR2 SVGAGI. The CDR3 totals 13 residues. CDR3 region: CASSNNLNQPQHF. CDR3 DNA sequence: TGTGCCAGCAGTAATAACTTGAATCAGCCCCAGCATTTT.

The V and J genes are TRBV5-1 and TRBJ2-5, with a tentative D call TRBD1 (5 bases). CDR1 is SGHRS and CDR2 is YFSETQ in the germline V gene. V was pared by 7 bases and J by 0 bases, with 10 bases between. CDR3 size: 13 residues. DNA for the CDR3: TGCGCCAGCGCCCAACAGGACCAAGAGACCCAGTACTTC. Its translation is CASAQQDQETQYF.

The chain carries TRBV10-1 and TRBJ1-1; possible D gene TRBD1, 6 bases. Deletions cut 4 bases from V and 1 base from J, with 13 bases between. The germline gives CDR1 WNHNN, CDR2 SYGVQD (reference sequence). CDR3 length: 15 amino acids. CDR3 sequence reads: CASSGPSQGNTEAFF. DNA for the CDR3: TGCGCCAGCAGTGGGCCCTCACAGGGGAACACTGAAGCTTTCTTT.

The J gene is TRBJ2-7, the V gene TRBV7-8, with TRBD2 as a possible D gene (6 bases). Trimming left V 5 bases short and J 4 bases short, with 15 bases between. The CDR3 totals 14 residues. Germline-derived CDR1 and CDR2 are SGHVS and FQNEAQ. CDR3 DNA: TGTGCCAGCAGCCGCGGGGTCGGGGTATACGAGCAGTACTTC. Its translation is CASSRGVGVYEQYF. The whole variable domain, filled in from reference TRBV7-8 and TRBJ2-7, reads GAGVSQSPRYKVAKRGQDVALRCDPISGHVSLFWYQQALGQGPEFLTYFQNEAQLDKSGLPSDRFFAERPEGSVSTLKIQRTQQEDSAVYLCASSRGVGVYEQYFGPGTRLTVT.

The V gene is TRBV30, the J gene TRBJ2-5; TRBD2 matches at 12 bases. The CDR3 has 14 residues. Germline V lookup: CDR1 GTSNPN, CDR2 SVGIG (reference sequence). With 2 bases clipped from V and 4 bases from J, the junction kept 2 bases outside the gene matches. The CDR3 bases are TGTGCCTGGAGTTTACTAGCGGGAGGAGAGACCCAGTACTTC. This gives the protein CAWSLLAGGETQYF.